The 27 T cell receptor beta chains presented below share a single source sample, sequenced in a study of human T cells and chemical hapten exposure. Time point described: patch test 2, 6 weeks after DPC sensitization. The sample's treatment: therapeutic diphenylcyclopropenone sensitization with weekly scalp DPC. TCRdb fed the RACE reads into MiXCR, producing one record per CDR3 protein. This table has around 75,000 distinct CDR3 sequences, approximately 10% appearing once. Sequenced material: whole blood, taken in connection with sensitization to the hapten diphenylcyclopropenone (DPC). The receptors were gathered from a woman aged 50 to 60 with alopecia areata. Some clones in this sample may be carry-over from other donors' samples.

V and J are TRBV20-1 and TRBJ2-7, with D unresolved. The CDR3 sequence is 11 residues long. Germline CDR1 is DFQATT and CDR2 is SNEGSKA (reference sequence). V was cut by 7 bases and J by 3 bases, with 10 bases left in between. DNA of the CDR3: TGCAGTGGATCTCTAGACTACGAGCAGTACTTC. This sequence encodes CSGSLDYEQYF.

This clonotype has more than one count but fewer than ten. CDR3 protein: CSARAPGTDTQYF. CDR3 bases: TGCAGTGCTAGAGCCCCAGGGACAGATACGCAGTATTTT. The genes are TRBV20-1 and TRBJ2-3; the D gene is possibly TRBD1 (5 bases). V lost 1 base to trimming and J lost 3 bases, with 8 bases between them. The CDR3 is made up of 13 amino acids. Germline V gene data show CDR1 as DFQATT and CDR2 as SNEGSKA (reference sequence).

This clonotype was seen repeatedly, ten times or more. The rearrangement links TRBV7-6 to TRBJ2-7, with TRBD2 identical over 8 bases. Unmatched junction bases numbered 3, after V lost 3 bases and J lost 5 bases. Germline assignment: CDR1 SGHVS and CDR2 FNYEAQ. This CDR3 spans 13 amino acids. The CDR3 sequence is CASSFSGNHEQYF. In nucleotides, the CDR3 is TGTGCCAGCAGCTTTAGCGGGAATCACGAGCAGTACTTC.

This chain connects TRBV5-5 to TRBJ2-7; D gene ambiguous. Germline CDR1 and CDR2: SGHKS and YYEKEE (reference sequence). The CDR3 length is 16 residues. V lost 0 bases and J lost 0, with 13 bases in between. The CDR3 DNA follows: TGTGCCAGCAGCTTGGCCGCAGTCCTGAGCTCCTACGAGCAGTACTTC. It is translated as CASSLAAVLSSYEQYF. The full variable domain, its missing parts supplied by reference TRBV5-5 and TRBJ2-7, is DAGVTQSPTHLIKTRGQQVTLRCSPISGHKSVSWYQQVLGQGPQFIFQYYEKEERGRGNFPDRFSARQFPNYSSELNVNALLLGDSALYLCASSLAAVLSSYEQYFGPGTRLTVT.

The chain carries TRBV20-1 and TRBJ2-1; a weak D match, TRBD1 (9 bases). The CDR3 covers 19 residues. Germline loops: CDR1 DFQATT, CDR2 SNEGSKA (reference sequence). V was pared by 3 bases and J by 8 bases, with 32 bases between. CDR3: CSASHRGLGAGALSDEQFF. In DNA form, the CDR3 reads TGCAGTGCTAGCCACAGGGGGCTGGGAGCGGGAGCCCTCAGCGATGAGCAGTTCTTC.

In this sample, this clonotype turned up many times. The chain recombines TRBV7-3 with TRBJ2-1, with 9 bases aligning to TRBD2. This CDR3 has 14 amino acids. With V trimmed by 8 bases and J by 7 bases, 9 bases remained unmatched. Germline-derived CDR1 and CDR2 are SGHTA and FQGTGA. CDR3 DNA sequence: TGTGCCAGCTCCCGGGCGGGAGGGTTGAATGAGCAGTTCTTC. Translating it yields CASSRAGGLNEQFF.

The V call is TRBV20-1, the J call TRBJ2-7, with D maybe TRBD2 (5 bases). The germline V gene encodes CDR1 DFQATT and CDR2 SNEGSKA (reference sequence). The CDR3 runs to 13 residues. V lost 5 bases, J lost 2 bases, and 13 bases lay in between. Here the CDR3 DNA reads TGCAGTGCTGAGGGAGCGGACCCCTACGAGCAGTACTTC. Translating it yields CSAEGADPYEQYF.

At least ten counts were recorded for this clonotype. The J gene is TRBJ2-7, the V gene TRBV2; 10 nucleotides agree with TRBD2. Trimming at V came to 1 base and at J to 4 bases, leaving 10 bases not matched to a gene. CDR1 is SNHLY and CDR2 is FYNNEI in the germline V gene. There are 17 residues in the CDR3. DNA of the CDR3: TGTGCCAGCAGTGAAGAGAGTAGCGGGAGGCCCCCATACGAGCAGTACTTC. Translating it yields CASSEESSGRPPYEQYF.

This clonotype was counted a few times. V is TRBV9 and J is TRBJ2-1; tentative D call: TRBD2 (6 bases). There are 13 residues in the CDR3. Germline V CDR1 and CDR2: SGDLS, YYNGEE. V was cut by 2 bases and J by 9 bases, with 12 bases left in between. CDR3: CASSVGGVGEQFF. Written as DNA, the CDR3 is TGTGCCAGCAGCGTGGGGGGAGTTGGTGAGCAGTTCTTC.

In this sample, this clonotype turned up a few times. V is TRBV28 and J is TRBJ2-1; TRBD2 agrees at 8 bases. The germline V gene encodes CDR1 MDHEN and CDR2 SYDVKM. This CDR3 has 15 amino acids. The ends lost 6 bases at V and 8 bases at J; junction bases unmatched: 12. CDR3 nucleotides: TGTGCCAGCAGAAGCGGGAGCTTAGGCAGATATGAGCAGTTCTTC. Translated, it gives CASRSGSLGRYEQFF.

This chain joins TRBV4-1 and TRBJ2-2, with D unresolved. With 0 bases removed from V and 0 bases from J, the gap between germline ends came to 5 bases. The CDR3 spans 15 residues. Germline lookup yields CDR1 MGHRA and CDR2 YSYEKL. CDR3 sequence: CASSQDRANTGELFF. The DNA of the CDR3 is TGCGCCAGCAGCCAAGACAGAGCGAACACCGGGGAGCTGTTTTTT.

This clonotype was picked up a small number of times. The CDR3 DNA reads as TGCAGTGGGAGGACAGGCCTAAACACCGGGGAGCTGTTTTTT. Translation: CSGRTGLNTGELFF. V usage is TRBV29-1 and J usage is TRBJ2-2, with a possible D match to TRBD1 (7 bases). The germline gives CDR1 SQVTM, CDR2 ANQGSEA. This CDR3 comprises 14 residues.

This clonotype has just a few counts. The chain links TRBV11-2 to TRBJ2-2; TRBD2 is a possible D gene (6 bases). The V gene lost 2 bases and the J gene lost 3 bases, with 13 bases spanning the gap. The CDR3 extends over 16 amino acids. Germline values: CDR1 SGHAT, CDR2 FQNNGV. The DNA of the CDR3 is TGTGCCAGCAGCTTATACGCTTCGGGAGACACCGGGGAGCTGTTTTTT. Translated: CASSLYASGDTGELFF.

With regard to this clonotype: Germline is not matched at one junction end, which may reflect a read error. The rearrangement links TRBV7-6 to TRBJ2-7; 8 bases map to TRBD2. The CDR3 runs to 15 residues. CDR1 and CDR2 (germline): SGHVS, FNYEAQ. The CDR3 region has the DNA TGTGTCAGCAGCTTACAAACGGGAGGGGTCTACGAGCAGTACTTC. Translating gives CVSSLQTGGVYEQYF.

This clonotype was counted ten times or more. This chain connects TRBV24-1 to TRBJ1-5; 7 bases fit TRBD1. CDR3 length: 14 amino acids. Per the germline V gene, CDR1 is KGHDR and CDR2 is SFDVKD. V lost 6 bases and J lost 7; bases outside the gene matches: 8. CDR3 sequence: CATSSRDRDQPQHF. In nucleotides, the CDR3 is TGTGCCACCAGTTCCCGTGACAGGGACCAGCCCCAGCATTTT.

V usage is TRBV20-1 and J usage is TRBJ2-1; maybe TRBD2 (6 bases). Germline V gene sequence: CDR1 DFQATT, CDR2 SNEGSKA (reference sequence). V gave up 0 bases and J gave up 2 bases, with 11 bases separating them. CDR3 length: 15 amino acids. The CDR3 here is CSARDVQRAYNEQFF. The CDR3 DNA reads TGCAGTGCTAGAGATGTACAGCGGGCCTACAATGAGCAGTTCTTC.

The table lists this clonotype with many counts. This chain connects TRBV18 to TRBJ1-1, with D possibly TRBD1 on 6 matching bases. V was clipped by 6 bases and J by 5 bases, with 16 bases between them. Germline V gives CDR1 KGHSH, CDR2 LQKENI. This CDR3 is 14 amino acids long. The CDR3 region is CASSQKQGRTEAFF. Here the CDR3 DNA reads TGTGCCAGCTCTCAAAAACAGGGAAGGACTGAAGCTTTCTTT.

The V call is TRBV7-2, the J call TRBJ2-5; 10 nucleotides align to TRBD2. Unmatched junction bases numbered 10, after V lost 1 base and J lost 5 bases. This CDR3 has 17 amino acids. The germline gives CDR1 SGHTA, CDR2 FQGNSA. CDR3 region: CASSLEASGSFRETQYF. The CDR3 DNA follows: TGTGCCAGCAGCTTAGAGGCTAGCGGGAGTTTCAGGGAGACCCAGTACTTC. The full variable domain, completed using reference TRBV7-2 and TRBJ2-5, is GAGVSQSPSNKVTEKGKDVELRCDPISGHTALYWYRQSLGQGLEFLIYFQGNSAPDKSGLPSDRFSAERTGGSVSTLTIQRTQQEDSAVYLCASSLEASGSFRETQYFGPGTRLLVL.

This clonotype was picked up many times. The chain employs TRBV3-1 and TRBJ2-7, with 7 bases aligning to TRBD2. Germline lookup yields CDR1 LGHDT and CDR2 YNNKEL (reference sequence). The CDR3 contains 14 residues. The V and J ends lost 0 bases and 4 bases, in that order; junction bases with no gene match: 3. In DNA form, the CDR3 reads TGTGCCAGCAGCCAAGAAGTGGGGGGGTACGAGCAGTACTTC. Its translation is CASSQEVGGYEQYF.

This clonotype was found many times. The chain has TRBV12-3 or TRBV12-4 and TRBJ2-1, with 11 bases identical to TRBD2. This CDR3 is built from 14 residues. V shed 6 bases and J 11 bases; nucleotides not matched to a gene: 9. The CDR3 reads CASSPGTSGTKQFF. The DNA for the CDR3 is TGTGCCAGCAGCCCCGGGACTAGCGGTACGAAGCAGTTCTTC.

This clonotype showed up many times. V is TRBV28 and J is TRBJ2-3, with 7 bases lining up with TRBD2. In germline, CDR1 is MDHEN, CDR2 SYDVKM. V lost 6 bases, J lost 5 bases, and 14 bases stayed unmatched. The CDR3 is made up of 16 amino acids. The CDR3 here is CASSHTRTSRRDTQYF. The CDR3 nucleotides read TGTGCCAGCAGCCATACGAGGACTAGTCGGAGAGATACGCAGTATTTT.

This clonotype was recorded many times. The CDR3 loop is CASSPGSRENTEAFF. The CDR3 DNA reads as TGTGCCAGCAGCCCCGGCAGCAGGGAGAACACTGAAGCTTTCTTT. V is TRBV5-4 and J is TRBJ1-1, with D perhaps TRBD1 (5 bases). The CDR3 extends over 15 amino acids. CDR1 and CDR2 (germline): SGHNT, YYREEE (reference sequence). Trimming took off 4 bases at V and 1 base at J, with 14 bases between the two ends.

This clonotype was counted at least ten times. The V and J genes are TRBV29-1 and TRBJ2-1, with 10 bases fitting TRBD2. CDR1 and CDR2 from the germline V gene are SQVTM and ANQGSEA. The CDR3 loop spans 14 amino acids. V lost 8 bases and J lost 10; bases outside the gene matches: 14. CDR3 bases: TGCAGCACTTCTGGAAGCGGGAGGGCCGGAGAGCAGTTCTTC. Translated, it gives CSTSGSGRAGEQFF.

With respect to this clonotype: Being one base from a much bigger clone, this may be a read error. V is TRBV19 and J is TRBJ2-7; D is uncertain. Germline loops: CDR1 LNHDA, CDR2 SQIVND (reference sequence). The CDR3 runs 12 residues. The CDR3 DNA is TGTACCAGTAGTATTGGGTCGGGCGAGCAGTACTTC. Amino acids: CTSSIGSGEQYF.

This rearrangement joins TRBV5-1 to TRBJ2-1; 8 nucleotides line up with TRBD2. CDR3 length equals 15 residues. Germline V lookup: CDR1 SGHRS, CDR2 YFSETQ. The V segment lost 6 bases and the J segment 6 bases; nucleotides outside the gene matches: 11. The CDR3, as DNA: TGCGCCAGCACCCCCGATAGGGCGGGAGGCAATGAGCAGTTCTTC. Protein product: CASTPDRAGGNEQFF.

In this sample, this clonotype turned up a few times. V is TRBV7-2 and J is TRBJ2-7; D not certain. Germline assignment: CDR1 SGHTA and CDR2 FQGNSA. There are 15 residues in the CDR3. V was shortened by 1 base and J by 4 bases, with 14 bases between the two germline ends. The CDR3 region is CASSLGIGPRYEQYF. The CDR3 region has the DNA TGTGCCAGCAGCTTAGGAATAGGGCCGCGTTACGAGCAGTACTTC. The whole variable domain, remainder taken from reference TRBV7-2 and TRBJ2-7, is GAGVSQSPSNKVTEKGKDVELRCDPISGHTALYWYRQSLGQGLEFLIYFQGNSAPDKSGLPSDRFSAERTGGSVSTLTIQRTQQEDSAVYLCASSLGIGPRYEQYFGPGTRLTVT.

There are a few counts of this clonotype. The junction departs from the called germline gene at one end, perhaps through a read error. This rearrangement joins TRBV10-1 to TRBJ2-7; 9 positions match TRBD2. Germline V gene sequence: CDR1 WNHNN, CDR2 SYGVQD (reference sequence). This CDR3 region has 12 residues. This CDR3 reads CASSQTGTSSHF. The CDR3 DNA reads as TGCGCCAGCAGTCAAACCGGGACTAGCAGTCACTTC.